This T cell receptor (beta chain) came from a study of blood T cell repertoires in COVID-19. At the level of the study: The United States, Italy and Spain were the sources of the acute and convalescent COVID-19 samples. T cells, B-cell-depleted T cells, or PBMCs supplied cDNA or gDNA.

The germline V gene has CDR1 SGHTA and CDR2 FQGNSA. V lost 1 base, J lost 5 bases, and 14 bases lay in between. This CDR3 is built from 15 residues. The table lists this clone with a count of one. Profiling relied on immunoSEQ multiplex PCR, and the TCRdb table lists in-frame clones only, not all of them. There are about 130,000 clones in the sample; about nine tenths occur only once, and about 4.4% lies in the top ten. Clinical history reported by participants formed the basis on which cohorts were assigned. Among Cohort 3 donors, those recovered had two negative PCRs, clearance, or symptom resolution.

The V gene is TRBV7-2, the J gene TRBJ1-1, with D possibly matching TRBD1 (6 bases). The sequence came from a middle-aged man who had recovered from COVID-19. The sample comprised PBMCs or T cells enriched from blood (not recorded which). The CDR3 nucleotides are TGTGCCAGCAGCTTAGATCGCCAGGGGATAACTGAAGCTTTCTTT. Protein product: CASSLDRQGITEAFF.